This TCR beta chain was captured by sequencing in a study of T cells in localized non-small cell lung cancer (dated by TCRdb to 2018 to 2021). Looking at the study overall: T cell repertoires of hundreds of early-stage NSCLC patients were analyzed, with tumors being compared against uninvolved tumor-adjacent lungs. The cohort was made up of around 240 treatment-naive NSCLC patients whose localized lung tumors had been resected. NSCLC patients had a mean age of approximately 72 years, and about 140 were male and about a hundred female. What the work shows at the level of the full study, not this receptor alone: Because multi-region tumor sequencing was not performed, intratumor heterogeneity could not be ruled out. Longer overall survival was associated with higher blood T cell density, whereas shorter survival was associated with higher adjacent-lung clonality. A median of 57 of the top 100 tumor clones turned up in the paired uninvolved adjacent lung, and roughly 30 of those clones also ranked among the top 100 of that same adjacent lung. Because of the exploratory design, TCR variables were selected using unadjusted p-values without false-discovery rate correction. Uninvolved tumor-adjacent lung showed the highest T cell clonality, higher than tumor, which suggests more focused antigenic responses in the uninvolved tumor-adjacent lung.

At diagnosis, tumor, uninvolved tumor-adjacent lung and peripheral blood were collected and then preserved as a mix of FFPE and fresh-frozen material. For TCR repertoire profiling, blood samples were analyzed in the form of peripheral blood mononuclear cells. About this clone: Its antigen remains undetermined. No much larger clonotype is one base removed from it; base qualities were not supplied.

TCR beta CDR3 regions were sequenced from DNA using the immunoSEQ Assay. The study's own analysis went as follows. To compute T cell density, TCR beta template counts were normalized to usable DNA, which was estimated by amplifying housekeeping genes. Using the preseqR package, richness was estimated by extrapolating to 120,000 templates for tissue samples and 400,000 templates for PBMC samples. Clonality was defined by subtracting Pielou's evenness from one. Tissue-enriched TCRs were identified through differential abundance testing performed on productive amino-acid clonotypes, with a minimum total count of 5 and an alpha of 0.1. The Jaccard Index and the Morisita Overlap Index were used to measure repertoire overlap between compartments. GLIPH clustered TCR beta CDR3s with public tetramer-defined viral CDR3s; viral motifs required at least three viral sequences plus V-gene enrichment. In its TCRdb copy, this immuneACCESS table keeps in-frame sequences only and misses some clones. Where compared with another copy, unresolved V genes explain less than half of these, and the others have no known cause. The D gene and trimming were derived from the DNA, and the V and J assignments and clone size from that table. This sample holds tens of thousands of clones; 86% were observed only once. The ten largest clones add up to approximately 5% of the sample.

The CDR3 sequence holds 13 residues, the cysteine and phenylalanine included. The sequence is cut down to CDR3 DNA, 39 bases in frame from base 1. CDR1 and CDR2 are read off the germline V gene as SQVTM and ANQGSEA. The junction carries 15 bases between V and J, which are trimmed by 6 bases and 3 bases respectively. This TCR was sampled from a woman aged 35 to 69 with stage I lung adenocarcinoma. Sample: peripheral blood, taken before any cancer treatment. The chain employs TRBV29-1 and TRBJ2-7; the D gene is perhaps TRBD1, on 6 matching bases. The DNA reads TGCAGCGTCCGAATTGGACAGAACTACGAGCAGTACTTC. This codes for CSVRIGQNYEQYF.